This T cell receptor (beta chain) is drawn from a study of cytomegalovirus exposure and HLA in healthy donors. Study conclusions and caveats: The study assumed roughly uniform donor sequencing depth for presence/absence analyses.

In the case of this clone: The antigen is undetermined.

With 60 Vbeta and 13 Jbeta primers, the PCR was carried out. The repertoire was sequenced with immunoSEQ multiplex PCR; TCRdb's copy has only in-frame clones and lacks some. The sample lists some 150,000 clones, roughly 80% occurring once. After removal of 1 base from V and 2 bases from J, the junction contained 17 bases not matched to a gene. In germline, CDR1 is PRHDT, CDR2 FYEKMQ (reference sequence). The CDR3 consists of 20 residues. What was sequenced was PBMCs. This receptor was obtained from a man younger than 35 in good health and CMV-seropositive. The J gene is TRBJ2-7, the V gene TRBV13, with TRBD2 matching over 10 bases. The CDR3 nucleotides read TGTGCCAGCAGCTTAGAGGGGCCGGCTAGCGGGGGCCCTATCCCCTACGAGCAGTACTTC. Amino acids: CASSLEGPASGGPIPYEQYF.